These 19 T cell receptor beta chains were sequenced from one sample in a study of prognosis after radiotherapy for stage I lung cancer. Two-round multiplex PCR amplified TCR beta CDR3 from genomic DNA. Gene-specific TRBV and TRBJ primers were used in PCR round one. TCRdb ran MiXCR on the multiplex PCR reads and lists one entry per CDR3 protein. The sample includes about 21,000 distinct CDR3 sequences, roughly 41% of them seen just once. The sample consisted of PBMCs, taken before or after stereotactic body radiation therapy (not recorded which). These receptors all stem from a donor aged 50 or older with non-small cell lung cancer.

This clonotype was picked up many times. A read error is likely, as this CDR3 ends without the conserved phenylalanine or tryptophan. This chain connects TRBV5-1 to TRBJ2-7, with 11 bases matching TRBD1. CDR1 and CDR2 (germline): SGHRS, YFSETQ. This CDR3 spans 17 amino acids. V trimming: 3 bases; J trimming: 4 bases; junction bases outside the gene matches: 12. The CDR3 DNA sequence: TGCGCCAGCAGCTCTGACCATCAGGACAGGGGGCTATACGAGCAGTACTCC. This codes for CASSSDHQDRGLYEQYS.

This clonotype was counted at least ten times. The V call is TRBV6-5, the J call TRBJ2-7; D unresolved. The length of the CDR3 is 13 residues. Germline V gene lookup returns CDR1 MNHEY and CDR2 SVGAGI. Trimming took off 0 bases at V and 1 base at J, with 4 bases between the two ends. The CDR3 bases are TGTGCCAGCAGTTACTCGGAATCCTACGAGCAGTACTTC. The encoded protein is CASSYSESYEQYF.

With respect to this clonotype: A much larger clone lies a single base off, so this may be a read error. This CDR3 fails to terminate in the conserved phenylalanine or tryptophan, so it likely reflects a read error. The chain's CDR3 is CSARSGYSSYNEQFL. The CDR3 coding sequence is TGCAGTGCCCGTAGCGGGTACAGCTCCTACAATGAGCAGTTCCTC. The rearrangement links TRBV20-1 to TRBJ2-1; 7 bases map to TRBD2. CDR1 DFQATT and CDR2 SNEGSKA come from the germline V gene (reference sequence). The CDR3 contains 15 residues. Germline trimming cut 6 bases from V and 0 bases from J; bases unmatched to any gene: 8.

This clonotype was detected ten times or more. The rearrangement links TRBV28 to TRBJ1-2, with TRBD1 matching 7 bases. Germline CDR1 reads MDHEN; CDR2 reads SYDVKM. V lost 5 bases and J lost 3; bases outside the gene matches: 0. The CDR3 is made up of 12 amino acids. The CDR3 is CASSDRDYGYTF. The CDR3 DNA reads as TGTGCCAGCAGTGACAGGGACTATGGCTACACCTTC.

This clonotype appeared many times. The V call is TRBV3-1, the J call TRBJ2-2, with D unclear. The CDR3 covers 15 residues. Germline CDR1 and CDR2: LGHDT and YNNKEL (reference sequence). V lost 3 bases and J lost 6, with 14 bases in between. CDR3 loop: CASSQTGPVAGELFF. CDR3 nucleotide sequence: TGTGCCAGCAGCCAGACCGGTCCAGTCGCCGGGGAGCTGTTTTTT. The full variable domain, in which reference TRBV3-1 and TRBJ2-2 provide the parts outside the CDR3, is DTAVSQTPKYLVTQMGNDKSIKCEQNLGHDTMYWYKQDSKKFLKIMFSYNNKELIINETVPNRFSPKSPDKAHLNLHINSLELGDSAVYFCASSQTGPVAGELFFGEGSRLTVL.

The rearrangement uses TRBV24-1 and TRBJ2-7; TRBD1 matches at 8 bases. Germline CDR1 reads KGHDR; CDR2 reads SFDVKD. The CDR3 is made up of 12 amino acids. The junction had 3 bases not matched to a gene; V was cut back by 9 bases and J by 3 bases. Here the CDR3 DNA reads TGTGCCACCGGACAGGGAGACTACGAGCAGTACTTC. Its protein product is CATGQGDYEQYF.

This chain joins TRBV5-1 and TRBJ2-7; D call uncertain. In germline, CDR1 is SGHRS, CDR2 YFSETQ. Trimming cost V 4 bases and J 2 bases, with 13 bases left between them. There are 14 residues in the CDR3. CDR3 sequence: CASSQDGPAYEQYF. The CDR3 DNA reads as TGCGCCAGCAGCCAGGACGGGCCAGCCTACGAGCAGTACTTC.

In this sample, this clonotype turned up many times. The chain employs TRBV28 and TRBJ2-1; TRBD2 aligns across 13 bases. Looked up from germline, CDR1 is MDHEN and CDR2 is SYDVKM. The CDR3 has 17 residues. The V segment lost 3 bases and the J segment 5 bases; nucleotides outside the gene matches: 7. CDR3 region: CASSFTWTSGSDNEQFF. The CDR3, as DNA: TGTGCCAGCAGTTTCACCTGGACTAGCGGGAGTGACAATGAGCAGTTCTTC. Full variable domain (remainder filled in from reference TRBV28 and TRBJ2-1): DVKVTQSSRYLVKRTGEKVFLECVQDMDHENMFWYRQDPGLGLRLIYFSYDVKMKEKGDIPEGYSVSREKKERFSLILESASTNQTSMYLCASSFTWTSGSDNEQFFGPGTRLTVL.

A remark on this clonotype: Only one base separates this from a far larger clonotype, so it likely reflects a read error. This chain connects TRBV6-1 to TRBJ2-2; D is unclear. V lost 3 bases and J lost 7, with 9 bases in between. The CDR3 runs to 13 residues. Germline lookup yields CDR1 MNHNS and CDR2 SASEGT. CDR3 sequence: CASSDSPLGELFF. The CDR3 coding sequence is TGTGCCAGCAGTGACTCACCGCTCGGGGAGCTGTTTTTT.

The V call is TRBV6-2 or TRBV6-3, the J call TRBJ1-5; D is ambiguous. Germline V gene lookup returns CDR1 MNHEY and CDR2 SVGEGT. The CDR3 contains 15 residues. V gave up 5 bases and J gave up 2 bases, with 13 bases separating them. The CDR3 loop is CASSGRGFGNQPQHF. For the CDR3, the DNA is TGTGCCAGCAGTGGGCGAGGGTTTGGCAATCAGCCCCAGCATTTT.

The chain has TRBV7-8 and TRBJ2-7; D remains unclear. Germline V lookup: CDR1 SGHVS, CDR2 FQNEAQ. The V and J ends lost 3 bases and 3 bases respectively, with 15 bases between them. The CDR3 runs 15 residues. The CDR3 loop reads CASSFPILRLYEQYF. The CDR3 bases are TGTGCCAGCAGCTTTCCGATTTTGAGACTCTACGAGCAGTACTTC.

This clonotype has a count of ten or more. The J gene is TRBJ2-7, the V gene TRBV5-1; 9 positions agree with TRBD1. Trimming removed 0 bases from V and 4 bases from J; junction bases left unmatched: 5. Germline assignment: CDR1 SGHRS and CDR2 YFSETQ. This CDR3 is 15 amino acids long. The CDR3 DNA is TGCGCCAGCAGCTTGGGAGGGACAGGGCGTTACGAGCAGTACTTC. It codes for CASSLGGTGRYEQYF.

This clonotype was counted many times. The chain is built from TRBV7-3 and TRBJ2-3, with 10 bases that match TRBD2. V lost 6 bases and J lost 6; bases outside the gene matches: 12. This CDR3 spans 16 amino acids. Germline V CDR1 and CDR2: SGHTA, FQGTGA. This CDR3 reads CASSKAAGGPGDTQYF. The CDR3 DNA follows: TGTGCCAGCAGTAAGGCAGCGGGAGGGCCGGGTGATACGCAGTATTTT.

The CDR3 sequence: CASSLNVGHTDTQYF. The CDR3, as DNA: TGCGCCAGCAGCTTAAATGTGGGCCACACAGATACGCAGTATTTT. V gene TRBV5-1 combines with J gene TRBJ2-3; D unresolved. Germline CDR1 and CDR2: SGHRS and YFSETQ. Trimming removed 2 bases from V and 2 bases from J, with 12 bases in between. The CDR3 is made up of 15 amino acids.

About this clonotype itself: This may be a read error: a much more frequent sequence differs by one nucleotide. This chain joins TRBV6-2 or TRBV6-3 and TRBJ2-3; a weak D match, TRBD1 (5 bases). The DNA end is more similar to TRBJ2-5, so the J call may be wrong. The CDR3 has 16 amino acids. Germline assignment: CDR1 MNHEY and CDR2 SVGEGT. The CDR3 nucleotides read TGTGCCAGCAGCCCCGACAGTGGGGCCCCTGGGGAGACCCAGTACTTC. Translation: CASSPDSGAPGETQYF.

This clonotype was recorded many times. The rearrangement uses TRBV14 and TRBJ2-1; D possibly corresponds to TRBD2 (5 bases). This CDR3 has 15 amino acids. Germline CDR1 SGHDN, CDR2 FVKESK. Trimming took 2 bases from V and 0 from J, leaving 8 bases between them. CDR3: CASSQLADSYNEQFF. As DNA, the CDR3 is TGTGCCAGCAGCCAACTAGCTGACTCCTACAATGAGCAGTTCTTC.

This clonotype showed up just once. One end of the junction varies from germline; a read error may be responsible. This chain connects TRBV6-5 to TRBJ2-2, with D perhaps matching TRBD2 (5 bases). Germline values: CDR1 MNHEY, CDR2 SVGAGI. The CDR3 totals 16 residues. The CDR3 here is CASIYQRLQNTGELFF. For the CDR3, the DNA is TGTGCCAGCATTTACCAACGACTACAGAACACCGGGGAGCTGTTTTTT.

There are many counts of this clonotype. V is TRBV6-1 and J is TRBJ2-1; TRBD2 matches 12 bases. CDR1 and CDR2 (germline): MNHNS, SASEGT. The CDR3 is made up of 16 amino acids. Trimming cost V 6 bases and J 2 bases; bases outside gene matches: 5. CDR3 sequence reads: CASRALAGGPYNEQFF. The CDR3 DNA follows: TGTGCCAGCAGGGCGCTAGCGGGAGGGCCCTACAATGAGCAGTTCTTC.

This clonotype was counted ten times or more. The chain recombines TRBV7-3 with TRBJ1-2; 7 nucleotides line up with TRBD1. Germline V gives CDR1 SGHTA, CDR2 FQGTGA. The junction had 10 bases not matched to a gene; V was cut back by 5 bases and J by 10 bases. The CDR3 contains 13 residues. The CDR3 here is CASSPGDSEFYTF. The DNA for the CDR3 is TGTGCCAGCAGCCCAGGGGACAGCGAATTCTACACCTTC.